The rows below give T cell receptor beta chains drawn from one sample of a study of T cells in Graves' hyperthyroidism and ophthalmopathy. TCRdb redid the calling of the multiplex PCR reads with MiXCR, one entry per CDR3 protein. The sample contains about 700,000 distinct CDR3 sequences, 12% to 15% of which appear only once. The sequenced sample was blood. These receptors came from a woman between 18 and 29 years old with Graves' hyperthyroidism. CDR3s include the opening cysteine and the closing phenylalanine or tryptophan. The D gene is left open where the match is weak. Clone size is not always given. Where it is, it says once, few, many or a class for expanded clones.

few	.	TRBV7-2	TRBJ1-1	TGTGCCAGCAGCTCCCATGGGCTGAACACTGAAGCTTTCTTT	CASSSHGLNTEAFF
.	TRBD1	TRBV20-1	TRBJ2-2	TGCAGTGCTGGACAGGGGCAGCTGTTTTTT	CSAGQGQLFF
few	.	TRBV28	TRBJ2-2	TGTGCCAGCAGCCCAGTGTGGGGCGGCGGGGAGCTGTTTTTT	CASSPVWGGGELFF
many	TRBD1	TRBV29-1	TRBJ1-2	TGCAGCTTTCGACAGGGCTATGGCTACACCTTC	CSFRQGYGYTF
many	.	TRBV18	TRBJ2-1	TGTGCCAGCTCGCCTGCGGGACACTACAATGAGCAGTTCTTC	CASSPAGHYNEQFF
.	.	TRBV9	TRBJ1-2	TGTGCCAGCAGCGTATCCGCCCGGGACCGAAACTATGGCTACACCTTC	CASSVSARDRNYGYTF
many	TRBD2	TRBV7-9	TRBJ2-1	TGTGCCAGCAGCTCGCCGATCCGGACTAGCGTCCACAATGAGCAGTTCTTC	CASSSPIRTSVHNEQFF
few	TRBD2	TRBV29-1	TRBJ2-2	TGCAGCGTTTATTGGTCTAGCGGGAGTCGGGAGCTGTTTTTT	CSVYWSSGSRELFF
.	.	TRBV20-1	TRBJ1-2	TGCAGTGCTAGAGGGGGACGGAACGACTATGGCTACACCTTC	CSARGGRNDYGYTF
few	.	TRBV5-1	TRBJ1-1	TGCGCCAGCAGCCGACAGACAGGCGGGGTTGAAGCTTTCTTT	CASSRQTGGVEAFF
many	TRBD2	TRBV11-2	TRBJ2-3	TGTGCCAGCAGCCCTAGGACTAGCGGGAGGGGGACAGATACGCAGTATTTT	CASSPRTSGRGTDTQYF
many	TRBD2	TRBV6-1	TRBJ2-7	TGTGCCAGCAGTGAAGGCTTTGCACTAGCGGGAGCCCGTCCCTACGAGCAGTACTTC	CASSEGFALAGARPYEQYF
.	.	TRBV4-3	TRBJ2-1	TGCGCCAGCAGCCAGGGACCGATGGACTACAATGAGCAGTTCTTC	CASSQGPMDYNEQFF
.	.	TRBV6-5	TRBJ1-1	TGTGCCAGCAGTTACTCGGGAGGGGAAGCTTTCTTT	CASSYSGGEAFF
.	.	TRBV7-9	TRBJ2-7	TGTGCCAGCAGCTTATCCCTGCCCGACGAGCAGTACTTC	CASSLSLPDEQYF
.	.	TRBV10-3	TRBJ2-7	TGTGCCATCAGTGAACAGTCCGTGCCTAGCAGAGATTACGAGCAGTACTTC	CAISEQSVPSRDYEQYF
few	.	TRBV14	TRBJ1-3	TGTGCCAGCAGCCAAGTGGCCCACACCGGGATCTATGGAAACACCATATATTTT	CASSQVAHTGIYGNTIYF
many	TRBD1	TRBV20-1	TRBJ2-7	TGCAGTGCTAGAGATGGGACAGGGAGCTCCTACGAGCAGTACTTC	CSARDGTGSSYEQYF
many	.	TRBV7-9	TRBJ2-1	TGTGCCAGCAGCTCACTCCTCGGGGGTAGCGGCCATGAGCAGTTCTTC	CASSSLLGGSGHEQFF
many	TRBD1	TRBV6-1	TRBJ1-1	TGTGCCAGCAGTTTAAGGGGGCTGTACACTGAAGCTTTCTTT	CASSLRGLYTEAFF
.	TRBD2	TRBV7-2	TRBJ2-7	TGTGCCAGCAACCCTCGACCGGGACTAGCGTCCCTCTCCTACGAGCAGTACTTC	CASNPRPGLASLSYEQYF
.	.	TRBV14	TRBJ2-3	TGTGCCAGCAGCTACCGGGACCCCCTGAATACGCAGTATTTT	CASSYRDPLNTQYF
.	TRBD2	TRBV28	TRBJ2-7	TGTGCCAGCATCTCAGAGCTAGCGGTCCACGAGCAGTACTTC	CASISELAVHEQYF
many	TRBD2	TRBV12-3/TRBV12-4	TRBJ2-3	TGTGCCAGCAGCGTTCCTAGCGGGAGTAGCGCAGATACGCAGTATTTT	CASSVPSGSSADTQYF
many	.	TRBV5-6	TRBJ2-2	TGTGCCAGCAGCCACGATTTTTGGGAGGCCGGGGAGCTGTTTTTT	CASSHDFWEAGELFF
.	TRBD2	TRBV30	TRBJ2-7	TGTGCCTGGCGACTAGCGGGAGCTCTCGAGCAGTACTTC	CAWRLAGALEQYF
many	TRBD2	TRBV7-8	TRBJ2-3	TGTGCCGACTCAAAAAATGGACTAGCGGGATTAGAAGATACGCAGTATTTT	CADSKNGLAGLEDTQYF
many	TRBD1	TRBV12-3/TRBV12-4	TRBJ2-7	TGTGCCAGCAGTACGGACAGGGAGAGCACCTACGAGCAGTACTTC	CASSTDRESTYEQYF
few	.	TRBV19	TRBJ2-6	TGTGCCACCGGAAAGGGGAACGGGGCCAACGTCCTGACTTTC	CATGKGNGANVLTF
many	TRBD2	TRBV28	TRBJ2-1	TGTGCCAGCAACAGCGGGAGGGGATACAATGAGCAGTTCTTC	CASNSGRGYNEQFF
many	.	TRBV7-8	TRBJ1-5	TGTGCCAGCAGCCACCCAGGGTGGGACAATCAGCCCCAGCATTTT	CASSHPGWDNQPQHF
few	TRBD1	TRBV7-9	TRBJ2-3	TGTGCCAGCAGCCCCGGACAGGGGGTACTAGATACGCAGTATTTT	CASSPGQGVLDTQYF
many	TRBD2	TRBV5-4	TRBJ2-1	TGTGCCAGCAGCGCTAGCGGAGCCCCATCCTACAATGAGCAGTTCTTC	CASSASGAPSYNEQFF
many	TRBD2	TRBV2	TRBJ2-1	TGTGCCAGCAGTTGGACTAGCGGGATCAATGAGCAGTTCTTC	CASSWTSGINEQFF
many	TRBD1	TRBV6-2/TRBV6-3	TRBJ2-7	TGTGCCAGCAGTTACTCGACTGGACAGGGATACGAGCAGTACTTC	CASSYSTGQGYEQYF
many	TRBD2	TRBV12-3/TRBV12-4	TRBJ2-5	TGTGCCAGCAGGGACACTAGCGACCCCCTCCAAGAGACCCAGTACTTC	CASRDTSDPLQETQYF
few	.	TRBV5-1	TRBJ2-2	TGCGCCAGCAGTCGTCCCGGAGGTGAAGCTAAGAACACCGGGGAGCTGTTTTTT	CASSRPGGEAKNTGELFF
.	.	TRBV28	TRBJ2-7	TGTGCCAGCAGTTTAACGTCTAGGGACGAGCAGTACTTC	CASSLTSRDEQYF
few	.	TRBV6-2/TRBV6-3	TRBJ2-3	TGTGCCAGCAGTGCCAGGGAGAGAGATACGCAGTATTTT	CASSARERDTQYF
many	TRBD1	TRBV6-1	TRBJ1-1	TGTGCCAGCAGTACCACAGGGGACCCCTCGAACACTGAAGCTTTCTTT	CASSTTGDPSNTEAFF
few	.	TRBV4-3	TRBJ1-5	TGCGCCAGCAGCCTGGAGATGGGTCAGCCCCAGCATTTT	CASSLEMGQPQHF
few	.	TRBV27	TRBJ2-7	TGTGCCAGCAGTCTAAGGACTGAAGTGGCCTACGAGCAGTACTTC	CASSLRTEVAYEQYF
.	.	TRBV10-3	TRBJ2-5	TGTGCCATAGGAGCGGATAACCAAGAGACCCAGTACTTC	CAIGADNQETQYF
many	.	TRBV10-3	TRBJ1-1	TGTGCCATCAGTGAGTACCCTTCGGGGGAGGCGGAAGCTTTCTTT	CAISEYPSGEAEAFF